These 2 T cell receptor beta chains came from one sample sequenced in a study of blood T cells in healthy people across ages. A second PCR, run for about 7 to 12 cycles, used a sample-barcoded 5' primer plus a J-beta primer mix. TCRdb called the 5' RACE reads again in MiXCR, with one record for every CDR3 protein. The top ten hold approximately 4% of the sample, which has around 1,600,000 distinct CDR3 sequences, 42% seen once. Sequencing input: blood. Receptors originate from a woman between 18 and 29 years old in good health.

This clonotype was counted a few times. The gene calls are TRBV4-3 and TRBJ1-2; D is unresolved. The CDR3 is 14 amino acids. Per germline, CDR1 LGHNA and CDR2 YSLEER. V shed 4 bases and J shed 8 bases, with 17 bases lying between them. CDR3 protein: CASSPTGLSRGYTF. The CDR3 region has the DNA TGCGCCAGCAGCCCGACCGGCCTCTCGAGGGGCTACACCTTC.

The chain joins TRBV7-2 to TRBJ1-3, with D maybe TRBD1 (5 bases). The germline V gene has CDR1 SGHTA and CDR2 FQGNSA. CDR3 length: 17 amino acids. V was pared by 5 bases and J by 9 bases, with 26 bases between. The CDR3, as DNA: TGTGCCAGCAGCGCCTCTGGGACGGCCCTTAGGAAGACCACCATATATTTT. Translating gives CASSASGTALRKTTIYF. The variable domain in full, with the rest retrieved from reference TRBV7-2 and TRBJ1-3, is GAGVSQSPSNKVTEKGKDVELRCDPISGHTALYWYRQSLGQGLEFLIYFQGNSAPDKSGLPSDRFSAERTGGSVSTLTIQRTQQEDSAVYLCASSASGTALRKTTIYFGEGSWLTVV.